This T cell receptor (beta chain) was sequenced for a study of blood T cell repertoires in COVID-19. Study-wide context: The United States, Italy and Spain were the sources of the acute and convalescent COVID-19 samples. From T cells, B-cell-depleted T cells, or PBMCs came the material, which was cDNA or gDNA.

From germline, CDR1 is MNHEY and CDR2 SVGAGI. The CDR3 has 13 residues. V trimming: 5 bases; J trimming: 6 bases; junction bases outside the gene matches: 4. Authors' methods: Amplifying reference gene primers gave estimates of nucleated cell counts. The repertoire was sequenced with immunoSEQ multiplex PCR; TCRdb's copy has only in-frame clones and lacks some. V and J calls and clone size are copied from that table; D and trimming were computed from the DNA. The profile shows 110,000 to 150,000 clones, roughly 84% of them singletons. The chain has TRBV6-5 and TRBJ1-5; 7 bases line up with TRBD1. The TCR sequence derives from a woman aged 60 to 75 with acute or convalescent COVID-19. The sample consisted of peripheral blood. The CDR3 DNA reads TGTGCCAGCAGTCCAAGGGACAGTCAGCCCCAGCATTTT. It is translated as CASSPRDSQPQHF.